This T cell receptor beta chain came from a study of T cell changes during pregnancy in multiple sclerosis. This CDR3 is built from 10 residues. Trimming pared 11 bases from V and 4 bases from J, leaving 8 bases between. Germline CDR1 and CDR2: LNHDA and SQIVND (reference sequence). Profiled with immunoSEQ multiplex PCR; TCRdb holds only in-frame clones, not every one. Counted here are roughly 34,000 clones, approximately 91% occurring once; the ten biggest clones make up almost 4.5%. The specimen comprised peripheral blood, sampled in the second trimester of pregnancy. This clonotype was obtained from a female donor in good health, enrolled as a control in a pregnancy study. The V call is TRBV19, the J call TRBJ1-2; D call uncertain. The CDR3 is CAAWSYGYTF. In DNA, the CDR3 is TGTGCCGCTTGGAGCTATGGCTACACCTTC.